This record looks at one T cell receptor beta chain sequence and its context. These data belong to a study of CD8 T cells in Susac syndrome. Trimming took 5 bases from V and 5 from J, leaving 19 bases between them. Germline-derived CDR1 and CDR2 are KGHSH and LQKENI. The CDR3 spans 16 residues. An amount of RNA that ranged from roughly 0.45 to 1 ug was reverse transcribed with random hexamers. TCRdb analysed the immunoSEQ multiplex PCR reads with MiXCR anew, one entry per CDR3 protein. The sample consists of about 400,000 distinct CDR3 sequences, 85% of them appearing once. The sequenced sample was CD8+ T cells from PBMCs. This sequence joins TRBV18 and TRBJ1-5, with D uncertain. This TCR came from a human donor with multiple sclerosis. The DNA for the CDR3 is TGTGCCAGCTCATCCCCCGGCCGGCTCGTAGATCAGCCCCAGCATTTT. This codes for CASSSPGRLVDQPQHF.